There are a few counts of the clone carrying this TCR beta chain. Its cognate antigen is unknown. It was 5'RACE with constant-segment primers that produced the TCR alpha and TCR beta cDNA libraries, which carried sample barcodes and UMIs. TCRdb redid the calling of the 5' RACE reads with MiXCR, one entry per CDR3 protein. The sample carries 550,000 to 700,000 distinct CDR3 sequences, about 18% recorded once. This sample was taken from a study of T-cell memory formation after mild COVID-19. Study results and caveats: CD4+ contracting clones were found mainly in CM and EM, and CD8+ ones in EMRA. While clones contracting from day 15 to 85 were balanced between CD4 and CD8, later expanders leaned CD4+.

Germline CDR1 is SGHKS and CDR2 is YYEKEE (reference sequence). The trim removed 4 bases at V and 12 bases at J, leaving 22 bases unmatched. The CDR3 contains 17 residues. This receptor was identified in an adult woman who had mild COVID-19 (a few samples of this study predate the infection). Cell type and time point are not known. Source material: PBMCs or a T cell subset sorted from them (not recorded which). J is TRBJ2-1 and V is TRBV5-5, with 7 bases lining up with TRBD2. The CDR3, as DNA: TGTGCCAGCAGCCACCCGGGACTACGAAATACTAATGGGATGCAGTTCTTC. Translated: CASSHPGLRNTNGMQFF.